Listed below are T cell receptor beta chains from one sample, sequenced in a study of blood T cell repertoires in COVID-19. The method was immunoSEQ multiplex PCR; TCRdb's version includes in-frame clones alone and lacks a portion of them. The sample records roughly 190,000 clones, 85% to 90% being singletons. The sequencing sample was made of peripheral blood. These receptors all come from a woman of 80 years or more in a cohort sampled during active or convalescent COVID-19. Each CDR3 is given with its conserved first and last residue. D genes are given only for firm matches. Clone size, where shown, is once, few, many, or a class for clones that have expanded.

CASSLDGLRGRAGGNEQFF,TGTGCCAGCAGCTTAGATGGCTTACGCGGGAGGGCCGGGGGTAATGAGCAGTTCTTC,-,TRBD2,TRBJ2-1,TRBV7-9
CASSSPGWLSGEQFF,TGTGCCAGTAGTTCGCCAGGGTGGTTAAGTGGTGAGCAGTTCTTC,-,-,TRBJ2-1,TRBV19
CSVFATTTDTQYF,TGCAGCGTTTTTGCGACAACCACAGATACGCAGTATTTT,-,-,TRBJ2-3,TRBV29-1
CASSTQDVSGNTIYF,TGTGCCAGTAGTACTCAGGATGTCTCTGGAAACACCATATATTTT,-,-,TRBJ1-3,TRBV19
CASSRTGKGGGSGANVLTF,TGTGCCAGTAGTAGAACGGGGAAGGGCGGGGGCTCTGGGGCCAACGTCCTGACTTTC,-,TRBD2,TRBJ2-6,TRBV19
CASSAGLMNTEAFF,TGTGCCAGCAGCGCAGGACTCATGAACACTGAAGCTTTCTTT,once,-,TRBJ1-1,TRBV11-3
CASSLDRVRITDTQYF,TGTGCCAGCAGCTTAGACAGGGTGCGTATCACAGATACGCAGTATTTT,-,-,TRBJ2-3,TRBV7-8
CASSLGGGETDTQYF,TGCGCCAGCAGCTTAGGCGGGGGGGAAACAGATACGCAGTATTTT,-,TRBD2,TRBJ2-3,TRBV5-1
CASSQKGGSYGYTF,TGTGCCAGCAGCCAGAAAGGAGGATCCTATGGCTACACCTTC,few,-,TRBJ1-2,TRBV14
CASSLTTGEEKLFF,TGTGCCAGCTCATTGACTACAGGGGAGGAAAAACTGTTTTTT,-,TRBD1,TRBJ1-4,TRBV18
CASSLGRTLQETQYF,TGTGCCAGCAGCTTAGGAAGGACACTTCAAGAGACCCAGTACTTC,-,-,TRBJ2-5,TRBV7-8
CASSEGTPRADTQYF,TGTGCCAGCAGTGAAGGGACCCCGAGGGCAGATACGCAGTATTTT,-,-,TRBJ2-3,TRBV2
CASSLGGRVYNEQFF,TGTGCCAGCAGTTTAGGGGGGAGGGTCTACAATGAGCAGTTCTTC,-,TRBD2,TRBJ2-1,TRBV28
CASSFSSGNTIYF,TGTGCCAGCAGCTTTTCATCTGGAAACACCATATATTTT,once,-,TRBJ1-3,TRBV11-3
CASRSSGTGGELFF,TGTGCCAGCAGATCTAGCGGGACCGGCGGGGAGCTGTTTTTT,-,TRBD2,TRBJ2-2,TRBV11-3
CASSQGGQGGETQYF,TGCGCCAGCAGCCAAGGTGGACAGGGGGGAGAGACCCAGTACTTC,-,TRBD1,TRBJ2-5,TRBV4-3
CATSPRGGYSNQPQHF,TGTGCCACCAGCCCCCGCGGCGGGTATAGCAATCAGCCCCAGCATTTT,few,-,TRBJ1-5,TRBV15
CSIALQETQYF,TGCAGCATAGCGCTCCAAGAGACCCAGTACTTC,-,-,TRBJ2-5,TRBV20-1
CASSQLTSGSTDEQFF,TGTGCCAGCAGCCAGCTGACTAGCGGGAGTACCGATGAGCAGTTCTTC,-,TRBD2,TRBJ2-1,TRBV3-1/TRBV3-2
CASSPKTSGRVGGELFF,TGTGCCAGCAGCCCGAAGACTAGCGGGAGGGTCGGCGGGGAGCTGTTTTTT,-,TRBD2,TRBJ2-2,TRBV11-3
CATSDLGLAGGRDTQYF,TGTGCCACCAGTGATCTTGGACTAGCGGGGGGTAGAGATACGCAGTATTTT,-,TRBD2,TRBJ2-3,TRBV24-1
CASSIRQGKGGNTIYF,TGTGCCAGTAGTATCCGGCAGGGGAAAGGTGGAAACACCATATATTTT,-,-,TRBJ1-3,TRBV19
CASTRTGYTDTQYF,TGTGCCAGCACGCGGACAGGGTACACAGATACGCAGTATTTT,once,TRBD1,TRBJ2-3,TRBV6-5
CASSQGLSTGVGKNIQYF,TGCGCCAGCAGCCAAGGACTATCGACAGGGGTGGGCAAAAACATTCAGTACTTC,-,TRBD1,TRBJ2-4,TRBV4-1
CASSPSGTGLILNTEAFF,TGTGCCAGCAGTCCCTCCGGGACAGGGCTTATCCTGAACACTGAAGCTTTCTTT,-,TRBD1,TRBJ1-1,TRBV6-6
CATSDVARNIQYF,TGTGCCACCAGTGATGTGGCCCGAAACATTCAGTACTTC,-,-,TRBJ2-4,TRBV24-1
CASSLAYGTQYF,TGTGCCAGCAGCTTGGCCTATGGTACGCAGTATTTT,-,-,TRBJ2-3,TRBV5-6
CASSGTPQGSNQPQHF,TGTGCCAGCAGCGGGACCCCTCAGGGGAGCAATCAGCCCCAGCATTTT,-,-,TRBJ1-5,TRBV7-8
CSVEDLAVGELFF,TGCAGCGTTGAAGACCTAGCAGTCGGGGAGCTGTTTTTT,-,-,TRBJ2-2,TRBV29-1
CATSRVAPSSPLHF,TGTGCCACCAGCAGAGTTGCCCCATCTAGCCCCCTCCACTTT,-,-,TRBJ1-6,TRBV15
CASSLSPGQGSYEQYF,TGTGCCAGCAGTTTATCGCCGGGACAGGGTTCCTACGAGCAGTACTTC,-,TRBD1,TRBJ2-7,TRBV27
CASSLAETMNTEAFF,TGTGCCAGCAGCTTAGCGGAGACCATGAACACTGAAGCTTTCTTT,once,-,TRBJ1-1,TRBV11-2
CASSQDSRDREKLFF,TGCGCCAGCAGCCAAGATTCCAGGGATAGGGAAAAACTGTTTTTT,-,-,TRBJ1-4,TRBV4-1
CASQGQGYDSPLHF,TGTGCCAGCCAAGGACAGGGGTACGATTCACCCCTCCACTTT,-,TRBD1,TRBJ1-6,TRBV6-5
CASSLASGNTGELFF,TGTGCCAGCAGCTTAGCTAGCGGGAACACCGGGGAGCTGTTTTTT,few,-,TRBJ2-2,TRBV7-9
CASSPTQGDNQPQHF,TGTGCCAGCAGTCCAACTCAGGGGGACAATCAGCCCCAGCATTTT,once,TRBD1,TRBJ1-5,TRBV6-5
CAISDNTGGKGYTF,TGTGCCATCAGTGATAATACGGGGGGGAAGGGCTACACCTTC,-,-,TRBJ1-2,TRBV10-3
CASSYSGLAANEQFF,TGTGCCAGCAGTTACTCGGGACTAGCGGCCAATGAGCAGTTCTTC,few,TRBD2,TRBJ2-1,TRBV6-6
CASSLVYDSANTGELFF,TGTGCCAGCAGCTTGGTGTACGACAGCGCGAACACCGGGGAGCTGTTTTTT,-,-,TRBJ2-2,TRBV5-6
CASSQDRGAAYGYTF,TGTGCCAGCAGCCAAGATCGGGGGGCTGCCTATGGCTACACCTTC,-,-,TRBJ1-2,TRBV3-1/TRBV3-2
CASSLSTSEKLFF,TGTGCCAGCAGTTTATCGACATCAGAAAAACTGTTTTTT,-,-,TRBJ1-4,TRBV27